A single sample is the source of the 21 T cell receptor beta chains below, sequenced in a study of OX40 agonist ivuxolimab in advanced cancers. This table comes from immunoSEQ multiplex PCR, and its TCRdb copy is limited to in-frame clones, with some not included. The data contain 65,000 to 85,000 clones, 70% to 90% of them singletons. Here the sequenced sample was CD4+ or CD8+ T cells sorted from blood, taken in a trial of the OX40 agonist ivuxolimab. These receptors were obtained from an adult with an advanced solid tumor such as melanoma, head and neck, liver or kidney cancer.

The chain employs TRBV21-1 and TRBJ2-7; TRBD1, as called in the table, went unchecked against the DNA. TRBV21-1 has pseudogene status. The CDR3 runs 16 residues. The CDR3 loop reads CASKFIGTPTPYEQYF. CDR3 coding DNA: TGTGCCAGCAAGTTCATCGGGACACCAACGCCCTACGAGCAGTACTTC.

The chain joins TRBV7-2 to TRBJ1-4, with 8 bases that match TRBD1. Germline lookup yields CDR1 SGHTA and CDR2 FQGNSA. Unmatched junction bases numbered 8, after V lost 1 base and J lost 4 bases. The CDR3 covers 17 residues. This CDR3 is CASSLGGTGYLNEKLFF. The DNA for the CDR3 is TGTGCCAGCAGCTTAGGGGGGACAGGATATCTTAATGAAAAACTGTTTTTT.

V usage is TRBV7-2 and J usage is TRBJ2-4; 11 bases fit TRBD1. V shed 1 base and J 7 bases; nucleotides not matched to a gene: 6. This CDR3 contains 16 residues. Germline CDR1 is SGHTA and CDR2 is FQGNSA. The CDR3 spells CASSLVTGTGGNIQYF. The CDR3 DNA reads TGTGCCAGCAGCTTAGTCACCGGGACAGGGGGGAACATTCAGTACTTC.

V usage is TRBV5-1 and J usage is TRBJ2-1; tentatively, D is TRBD1 (5 bases). The V and J ends lost 0 bases and 9 bases respectively, with 13 bases between them. The length of the CDR3 is 14 residues. Germline V gives CDR1 SGHRS, CDR2 YFSETQ. Written as DNA, the CDR3 is TGCGCCAGCAGCTTGGGGGGCCAGTTGGGTGAGCAGTTCTTC. It codes for CASSLGGQLGEQFF. The full variable domain, rest sourced from reference TRBV5-1 and TRBJ2-1, is KAGVTQTPRYLIKTRGQQVTLSCSPISGHRSVSWYQQTPGQGLQFLFEYFSETQRNKGNFPGRFSGRQFSNSRSEMNVSTLELGDSALYLCASSLGGQLGEQFFGPGTRLTVL.

The chain recombines TRBV5-1 with TRBJ1-4; D gene uncertain. This CDR3 contains 14 residues. In germline, CDR1 is SGHRS, CDR2 YFSETQ. V was pared by 0 bases and J by 7 bases, with 10 bases between. The DNA for the CDR3 is TGCGCCAGCAGCTTGGTGGAAGGCGGTGAAAAACTGTTTTTT. This translates into CASSLVEGGEKLFF.

The chain uses TRBV7-8 and TRBJ1-3, with D maybe TRBD1 (5 bases). V was trimmed by 1 base and J by 0 bases, leaving 7 bases between them. CDR1 and CDR2 from the germline V gene are SGHVS and FQNEAQ. The CDR3 consists of 15 residues. DNA for the CDR3: TGTGCCAGCAGCTTAGGGGGGAGCTCTGGAAACACCATATATTTT. It encodes CASSLGGSSGNTIYF.

This chain uses TRBV30 with TRBJ2-7, with D perhaps matching TRBD1 or TRBD2 (5 bases each). There are 12 residues in the CDR3. Per germline, CDR1 GTSNPN and CDR2 SVGIG (reference sequence). Trimming pared 2 bases from V and 6 bases from J, leaving 11 bases between. In DNA, the CDR3 is TGTGCCTGGAGTAGAGGGGAATTCGAGCAGTACTTC. The encoded protein is CAWSRGEFEQYF.

J is TRBJ2-5 and V is TRBV5-6; D is possibly TRBD1 or TRBD2 (5 bases each). This CDR3 is 13 amino acids long. Germline V gene sequence: CDR1 SGHDT, CDR2 YYEEEE. V lost 0 bases to trimming and J lost 3 bases, with 6 bases between them. Written as DNA, the CDR3 is TGTGCCAGCAGCTTGGGAGGGGAAGAGACCCAGTACTTC. Residues: CASSLGGEETQYF.

The chain recombines TRBV2 with TRBJ1-2, with D possibly matching TRBD1 (5 bases). Trimming took 1 base from V and 8 from J, leaving 11 bases between them. Germline assignment: CDR1 SNHLY and CDR2 FYNNEI. This CDR3 region has 13 residues. CDR3 sequence reads: CASSEELEGGYTF. The CDR3 region has the DNA TGTGCCAGCAGTGAAGAACTAGAGGGGGGCTACACCTTC.

The chain couples TRBV7-6 to TRBJ1-6, with 9 bases fitting TRBD1. The CDR3 totals 15 residues. The germline V gene encodes CDR1 SGHVS and CDR2 FNYEAQ. With 5 bases clipped from V and 10 bases from J, the junction kept 9 bases outside the gene matches. The CDR3 is CASSPTGGQYSPLHF. The DNA for the CDR3 is TGTGCCAGCAGCCCAACAGGGGGCCAGTACTCACCCCTCCACTTT.

V and J are TRBV10-3 and TRBJ1-5; D is unclear. Germline V gene sequence: CDR1 ENHRY, CDR2 SYGVKD. The ends were cut back, 2 bases at V and 0 bases at J, with 5 bases in the middle. CDR3 size: 14 residues. CDR3 loop: CAISELGSNQPQHF. CDR3 in DNA: TGTGCCATCAGTGAGCTCGGTAGCAATCAGCCCCAGCATTTT.

The chain uses TRBV5-1 and TRBJ2-3; the D is unclear. The germline V gene encodes CDR1 SGHRS and CDR2 YFSETQ. CDR3 length equals 14 residues. With 4 bases removed from V and 2 bases from J, the gap between germline ends came to 11 bases. CDR3 in amino acids: CASSTDGFTDTQYF. CDR3 bases: TGCGCCAGCAGCACCGACGGGTTCACAGATACGCAGTATTTT.

The rearrangement links TRBV6-6 to TRBJ2-1; tentative D call: TRBD1 (6 bases). V lost 5 bases and J lost 7, with 12 bases in between. The germline gives CDR1 MNHNY, CDR2 SVGAGI (reference sequence). The CDR3 spans 13 residues. DNA of the CDR3: TGTGCCAGCAGTAACCGGGACAAAAATGAGCAGTTCTTC. It is translated as CASSNRDKNEQFF.

The chain employs TRBV7-2 and TRBJ2-1; D unresolved. The CDR3 is 12 amino acids. V was clipped by 1 base and J by 8 bases, with 6 bases between them. CDR1 and CDR2 (germline): SGHTA, FQGNSA. The CDR3 DNA is TGTGCCAGCAGCTTAGTATACGATGAGCAGTTCTTC. This sequence encodes CASSLVYDEQFF.

The V and J genes are TRBV20-1 and TRBJ1-1, with unresolved D. The germline V and J ends were trimmed by 7 bases and 4 bases, with 10 bases remaining between them. The CDR3 runs 11 residues. Germline-derived CDR1 and CDR2 are DFQATT and SNEGSKA (reference sequence). The CDR3 is CSGGLGTEAFF. In nucleotides, the CDR3 is TGCAGTGGCGGGCTCGGCACTGAAGCTTTCTTT.

The chain joins TRBV30 to TRBJ2-3; 11 bases fit TRBD2. In germline, CDR1 is GTSNPN, CDR2 SVGIG (reference sequence). With 0 bases clipped from V and 8 bases from J, the junction kept 4 bases outside the gene matches. This CDR3 has 14 residues. The CDR3 coding sequence is TGTGCCTGGAGTGTATCTAGCGGGAGGAGTACGCAGTATTTT. Protein: CAWSVSSGRSTQYF.

This clone was seen more than once but under ten times. This rearrangement joins TRBV5-1 to TRBJ2-3; 8 nucleotides align to TRBD2. The CDR3 spans 17 residues. CDR1 SGHRS and CDR2 YFSETQ come from the germline V gene. V gave up 1 base and J gave up 0 bases; unmatched junction bases: 7. Here the CDR3 DNA reads TGCGCCAGCAGCTTGACACCGGGAGGGTTCAGCACAGATACGCAGTATTTT. This gives the protein CASSLTPGGFSTDTQYF.

The CDR3 nucleotides are TGTGCCAGCAGCGTTGCCGGGGGTCCGGTGCAAGAGACCCAGTACTTC. This encodes CASSVAGGPVQETQYF. The chain links TRBV5-6 to TRBJ2-5; a weak D match, TRBD2 (6 bases). The V gene's germline CDR1 is SGHDT and CDR2 YYEEEE. Deletions cut 4 bases from V and 2 bases from J, with 18 bases between. The CDR3 consists of 16 residues.

This chain connects TRBV2 to TRBJ1-1, with unresolved D. CDR1 SNHLY and CDR2 FYNNEI come from the germline V gene. The V end lost 4 bases, the J end lost 1 base, and 7 bases lay between the germline ends. The CDR3 contains 13 residues. The CDR3 sequence is CASSVGENTEAFF. Written as DNA, the CDR3 is TGTGCCAGCAGTGTTGGAGAGAACACTGAAGCTTTCTTT.

The CDR3 sequence is CASSLVGGFSVGEQFF. The CDR3 DNA reads as TGCGCCAGCAGCTTGGTAGGGGGCTTCAGTGTGGGTGAGCAGTTCTTC. The V call is TRBV5-1, the J call TRBJ2-1, with 7 bases fitting TRBD1. Germline CDR1 SGHRS, CDR2 YFSETQ. With V trimmed by 0 bases and J by 9 bases, 12 bases remained unmatched. This CDR3 comprises 16 residues.

As concerns this clone: Other DNA sequences of this sample code for an identical CDR3. The chain employs TRBV5-1 and TRBJ1-6, with 8 bases matching TRBD1. The CDR3 runs to 15 residues. Trimming removed 4 bases from V and 3 bases from J; junction bases left unmatched: 3. Germline V gene lookup returns CDR1 SGHRS and CDR2 YFSETQ. CDR3 DNA: TGCGCCAGCAGCCCGGGACAGGTCTATAATTCACCCCTCCACTTT. Residues: CASSPGQVYNSPLHF.